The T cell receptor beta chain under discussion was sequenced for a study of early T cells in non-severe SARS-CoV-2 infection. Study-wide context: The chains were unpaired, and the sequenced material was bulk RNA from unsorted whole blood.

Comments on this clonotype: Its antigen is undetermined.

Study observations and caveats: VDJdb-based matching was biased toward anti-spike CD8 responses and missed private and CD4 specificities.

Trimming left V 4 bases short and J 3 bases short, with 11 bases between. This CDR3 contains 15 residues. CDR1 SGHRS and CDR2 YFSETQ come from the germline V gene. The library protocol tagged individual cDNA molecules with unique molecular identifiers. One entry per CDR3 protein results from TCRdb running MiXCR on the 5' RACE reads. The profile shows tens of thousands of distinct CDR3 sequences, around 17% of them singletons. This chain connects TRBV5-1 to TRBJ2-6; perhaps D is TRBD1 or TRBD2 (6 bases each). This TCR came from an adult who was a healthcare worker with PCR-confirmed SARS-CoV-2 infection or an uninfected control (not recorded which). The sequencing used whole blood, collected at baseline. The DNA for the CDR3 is TGCGCCAGCAGCCCACAGGGAGGTGGGGCCAACGTCCTGACTTTC. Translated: CASSPQGGGANVLTF.